This TCR beta chain was identified in a study of T cells after yellow fever vaccination. Study observations and caveats: It was the secondary response that reached its peak faster, day 5 versus 15, but it was weaker. The bulk population could contribute abundant contaminating clonotypes to FACS-sorted repertoires.

This CDR3 is built from 14 residues. With 6 bases removed from V and 0 bases from J, the gap between germline ends came to 11 bases. Germline V gives CDR1 DFQATT, CDR2 SNEGSKA (reference sequence). 5'RACE template switching produced TCR cDNA carrying a universal primer site and UMIs. TCRdb reprocessed the 5' RACE reads with MiXCR, giving one entry per CDR3 protein. The sample has more than 300,000 distinct CDR3 sequences; over 8.5% are singletons. As to this clonotype: Its antigen is not known.

Sample: CD4+ T cells sorted from PBMCs, taken 45 days after the yellow fever booster vaccination. This TCR came from a man between 18 and 35 years old who received the YFV17D yellow fever vaccine. This chain connects TRBV20-1 to TRBJ2-2; D not certain. The CDR3 nucleotides are TGCAGTGCAAAGCCCCAGACGAACACCGGGGAGCTGTTTTTT. Translating it yields CSAKPQTNTGELFF.